A selection of T cell receptor beta chains follows, all from one sample in a study of T-cell reconstitution after alpha-beta-depleted transplantation in children. TCRdb re-called the PCR reads with MiXCR, one entry per CDR3 protein. The sample has 450,000 to 550,000 distinct CDR3 sequences, about an eighth seen once. Source: PBMCs, mostly from graft donor cells, taken 180 days after TCRalphabeta/CD19-depleted stem cell transplant. These receptors were obtained from a female patient between 2 and 15 years old who had a stem cell transplant for aplastic anemia, so the T cells may come from the graft donor. The conserved cysteine and the conserved F or W are not part of the CDR3 here.

v_call	j_call	cdr3_aa
TRBV7-2	TRBJ2-3	ASSLALAGEADTQY
TRBV3-1	TRBJ2-7	ASSQDAGVHAYEQY
TRBV12-3/TRBV12-4	TRBJ2-1	ASSLSREGLDEQF
TRBV5-1	TRBJ1-1	ASSEYRTLPLGAEAF
TRBV10-3	TRBJ2-2	AIGARDTGELF
TRBV2	TRBJ1-2	ASSPRTRYGYT
TRBV20-1	TRBJ2-7	SAREFYEQY
TRBV20-1	TRBJ1-2	SARVQGIYGYT
TRBV4-1	TRBJ1-1	ASSQHNRGNTEAF
TRBV7-2	TRBJ2-5	ASSPSGYQETQY
TRBV12-3/TRBV12-4	TRBJ1-3	ASSLSGGPLQY
TRBV5-1	TRBJ1-5	ASSSRPQGESREVQPQH
TRBV11-2	TRBJ2-1	ASSLMIPLAYSYNEQF
TRBV7-8	TRBJ2-7	ASSLDPQPYEQY
TRBV4-3	TRBJ1-5	ASSHNWEGGWSNQPQH
TRBV18	TRBJ1-5	ASSPDRNQPQH